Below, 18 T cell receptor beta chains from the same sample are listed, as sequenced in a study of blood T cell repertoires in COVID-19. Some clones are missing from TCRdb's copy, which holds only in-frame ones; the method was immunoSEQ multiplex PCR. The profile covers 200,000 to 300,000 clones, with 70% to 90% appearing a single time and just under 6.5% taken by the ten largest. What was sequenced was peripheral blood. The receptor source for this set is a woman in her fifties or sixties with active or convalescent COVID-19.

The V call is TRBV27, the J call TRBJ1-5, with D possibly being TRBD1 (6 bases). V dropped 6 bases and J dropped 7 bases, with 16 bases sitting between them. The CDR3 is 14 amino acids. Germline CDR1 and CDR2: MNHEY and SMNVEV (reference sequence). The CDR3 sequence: CASSPGAGAQPQHF. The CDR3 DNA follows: TGTGCCAGCAGCCCTGGGGCAGGGGCGCAGCCCCAGCATTTT.

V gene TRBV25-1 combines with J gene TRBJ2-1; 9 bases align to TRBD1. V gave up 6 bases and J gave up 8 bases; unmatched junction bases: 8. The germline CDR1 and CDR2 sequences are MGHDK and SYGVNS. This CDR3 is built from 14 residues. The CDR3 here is CASRRGTGSDEQFF. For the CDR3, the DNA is TGTGCCAGCAGGAGGGGGACAGGGTCCGATGAGCAGTTCTTC.

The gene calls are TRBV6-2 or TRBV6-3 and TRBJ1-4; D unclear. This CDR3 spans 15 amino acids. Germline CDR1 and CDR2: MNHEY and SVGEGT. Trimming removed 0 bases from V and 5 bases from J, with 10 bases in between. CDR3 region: CASSYSEGVNEKLFF. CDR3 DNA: TGTGCCAGCAGTTACTCGGAGGGCGTGAATGAAAAACTGTTTTTT.

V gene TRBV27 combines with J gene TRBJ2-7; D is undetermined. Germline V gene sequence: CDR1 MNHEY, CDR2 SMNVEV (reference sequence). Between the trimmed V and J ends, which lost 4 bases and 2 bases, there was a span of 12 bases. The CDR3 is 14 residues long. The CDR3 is CASSSDWPTYEQYF. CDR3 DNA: TGTGCCAGCAGTTCTGACTGGCCTACCTACGAGCAGTACTTC.

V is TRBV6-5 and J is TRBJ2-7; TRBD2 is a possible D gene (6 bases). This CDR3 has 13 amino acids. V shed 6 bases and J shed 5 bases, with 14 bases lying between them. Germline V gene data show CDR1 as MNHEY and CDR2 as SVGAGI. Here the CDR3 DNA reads TGTGCCAGCAGCTCGGGAGTGCGGCACGAGCAGTACTTC. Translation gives CASSSGVRHEQYF.

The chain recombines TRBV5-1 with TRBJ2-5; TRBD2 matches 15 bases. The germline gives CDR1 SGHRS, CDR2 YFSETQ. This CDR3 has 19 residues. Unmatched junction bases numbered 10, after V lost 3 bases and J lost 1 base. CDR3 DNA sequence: TGCGCCAGCAGCTGGGTCGGGGGACTAGCGGGAGGCTCCCAAGAGACCCAGTACTTC. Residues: CASSWVGGLAGGSQETQYF. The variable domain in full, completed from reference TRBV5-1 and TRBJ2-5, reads KAGVTQTPRYLIKTRGQQVTLSCSPISGHRSVSWYQQTPGQGLQFLFEYFSETQRNKGNFPGRFSGRQFSNSRSEMNVSTLELGDSALYLCASSWVGGLAGGSQETQYFGPGTRLLVL.

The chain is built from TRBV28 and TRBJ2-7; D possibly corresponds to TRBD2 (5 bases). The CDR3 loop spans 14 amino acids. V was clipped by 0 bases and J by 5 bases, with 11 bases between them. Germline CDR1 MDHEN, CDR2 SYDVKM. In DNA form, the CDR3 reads TGTGCCAGCAGTTTATGGGGTATCGGGAACGAGCAGTACGTC. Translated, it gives CASSLWGIGNEQYV.

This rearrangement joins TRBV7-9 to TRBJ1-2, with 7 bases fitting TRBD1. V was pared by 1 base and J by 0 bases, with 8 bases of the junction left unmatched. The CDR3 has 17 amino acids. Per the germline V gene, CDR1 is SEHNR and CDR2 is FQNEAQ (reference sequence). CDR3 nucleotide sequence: TGTGCCAGCAGCTTAGAGTCCGGGACAGTCACTAACTATGGCTACACCTTC. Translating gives CASSLESGTVTNYGYTF. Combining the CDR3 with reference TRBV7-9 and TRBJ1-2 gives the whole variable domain DTGVSQNPRHKITKRGQNVTFRCDPISEHNRLYWYRQTLGQGPEFLTYFQNEAQLEKSRLLSDRFSAERPKGSFSTLEIQRTEQGDSAMYLCASSLESGTVTNYGYTFGSGTRLTVV.

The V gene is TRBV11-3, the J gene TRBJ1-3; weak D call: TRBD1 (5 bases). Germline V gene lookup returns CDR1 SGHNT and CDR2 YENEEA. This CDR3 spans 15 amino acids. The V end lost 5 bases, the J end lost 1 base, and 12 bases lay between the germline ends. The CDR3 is CASSDQRGSGNTIYF. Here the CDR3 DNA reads TGTGCCAGCAGCGATCAGCGGGGGTCTGGAAACACCATATATTTT.

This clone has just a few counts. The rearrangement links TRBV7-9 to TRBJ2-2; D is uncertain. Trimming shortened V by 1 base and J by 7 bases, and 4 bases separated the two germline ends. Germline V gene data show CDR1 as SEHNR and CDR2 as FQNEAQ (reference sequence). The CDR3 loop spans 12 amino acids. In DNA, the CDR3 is TGTGCCAGCAGCTTAGGTAGCGGGGAGCTGTTTTTT. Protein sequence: CASSLGSGELFF.

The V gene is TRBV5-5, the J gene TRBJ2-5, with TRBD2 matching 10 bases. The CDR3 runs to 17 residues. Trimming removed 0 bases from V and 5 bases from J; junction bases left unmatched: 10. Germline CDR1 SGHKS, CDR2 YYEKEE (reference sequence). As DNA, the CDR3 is TGTGCCAGCAGCTTGGTATTAGCGGGAGGAAACAGGGAGACCCAGTACTTC. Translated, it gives CASSLVLAGGNRETQYF.

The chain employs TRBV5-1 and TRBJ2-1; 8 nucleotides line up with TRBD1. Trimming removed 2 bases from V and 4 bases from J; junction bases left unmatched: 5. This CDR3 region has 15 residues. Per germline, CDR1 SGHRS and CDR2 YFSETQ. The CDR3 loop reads CASSFVQGEYNEQFF. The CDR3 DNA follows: TGCGCCAGCAGCTTCGTACAGGGGGAATACAATGAGCAGTTCTTC.

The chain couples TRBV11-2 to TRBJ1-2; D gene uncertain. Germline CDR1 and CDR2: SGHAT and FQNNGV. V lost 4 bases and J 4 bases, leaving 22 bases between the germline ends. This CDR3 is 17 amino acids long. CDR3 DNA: TGTGCCAGCAGCTCACAGCCCGGCCCGCCATCCGTCTATGGCTACACCTTC. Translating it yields CASSSQPGPPSVYGYTF. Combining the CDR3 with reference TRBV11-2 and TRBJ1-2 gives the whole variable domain EAGVAQSPRYKIIEKRQSVAFWCNPISGHATLYWYQQILGQGPKLLIQFQNNGVVDDSQLPKDRFSAERLKGVDSTLKIQPAKLEDSAVYLCASSSQPGPPSVYGYTFGSGTRLTVV.

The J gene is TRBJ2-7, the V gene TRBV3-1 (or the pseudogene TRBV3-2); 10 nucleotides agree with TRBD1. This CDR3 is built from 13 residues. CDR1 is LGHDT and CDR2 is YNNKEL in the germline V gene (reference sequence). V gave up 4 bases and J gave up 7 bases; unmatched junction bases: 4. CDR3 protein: CASSRQGAQEQYF. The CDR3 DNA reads TGTGCCAGCAGCCGACAGGGGGCTCAGGAGCAGTACTTC.

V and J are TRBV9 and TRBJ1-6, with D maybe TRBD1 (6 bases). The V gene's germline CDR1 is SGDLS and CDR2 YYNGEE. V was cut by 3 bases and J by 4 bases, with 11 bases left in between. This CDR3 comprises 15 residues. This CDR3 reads CASSAAGAYNSPLHF. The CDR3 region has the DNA TGTGCCAGCAGCGCTGCGGGGGCGTATAATTCACCCCTCCACTTT.

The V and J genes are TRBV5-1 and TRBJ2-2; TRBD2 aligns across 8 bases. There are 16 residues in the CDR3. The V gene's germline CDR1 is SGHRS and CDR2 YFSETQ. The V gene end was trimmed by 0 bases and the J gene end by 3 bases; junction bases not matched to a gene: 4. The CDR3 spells CASSLAVAGHTGELFF. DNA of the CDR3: TGCGCCAGCAGCTTGGCGGTAGCGGGGCACACCGGGGAGCTGTTTTTT.

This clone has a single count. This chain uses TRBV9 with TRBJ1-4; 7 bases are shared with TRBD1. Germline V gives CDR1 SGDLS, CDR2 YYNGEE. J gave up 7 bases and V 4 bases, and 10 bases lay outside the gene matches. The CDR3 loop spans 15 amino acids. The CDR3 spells CASSPRPNRGEKLFF. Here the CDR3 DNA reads TGTGCCAGCAGCCCCCGGCCGAACAGGGGTGAAAAACTGTTTTTT.

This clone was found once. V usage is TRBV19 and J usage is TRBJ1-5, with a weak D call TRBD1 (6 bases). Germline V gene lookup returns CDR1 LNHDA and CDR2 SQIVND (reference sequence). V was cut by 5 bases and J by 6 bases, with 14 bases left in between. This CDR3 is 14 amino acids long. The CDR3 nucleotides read TGTGCCAGTAGTGCACAGGGTGGGACTCAGCCCCAGCATTTT. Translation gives CASSAQGGTQPQHF.